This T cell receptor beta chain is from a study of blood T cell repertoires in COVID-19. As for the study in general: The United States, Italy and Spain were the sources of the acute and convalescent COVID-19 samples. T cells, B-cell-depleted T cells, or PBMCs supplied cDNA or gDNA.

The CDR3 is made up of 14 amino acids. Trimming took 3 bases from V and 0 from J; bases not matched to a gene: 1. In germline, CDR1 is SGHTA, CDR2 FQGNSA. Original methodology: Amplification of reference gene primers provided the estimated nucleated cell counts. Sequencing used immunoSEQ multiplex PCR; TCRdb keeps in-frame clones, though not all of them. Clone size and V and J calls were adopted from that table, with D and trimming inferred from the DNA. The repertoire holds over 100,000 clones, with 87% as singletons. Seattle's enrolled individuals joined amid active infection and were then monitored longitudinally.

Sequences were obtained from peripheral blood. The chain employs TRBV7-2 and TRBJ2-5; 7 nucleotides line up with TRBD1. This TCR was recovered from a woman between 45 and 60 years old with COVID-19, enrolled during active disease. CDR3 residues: CASSFQGDQETQYF. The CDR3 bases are TGTGCCAGCAGCTTTCAGGGGGACCAAGAGACCCAGTACTTC.